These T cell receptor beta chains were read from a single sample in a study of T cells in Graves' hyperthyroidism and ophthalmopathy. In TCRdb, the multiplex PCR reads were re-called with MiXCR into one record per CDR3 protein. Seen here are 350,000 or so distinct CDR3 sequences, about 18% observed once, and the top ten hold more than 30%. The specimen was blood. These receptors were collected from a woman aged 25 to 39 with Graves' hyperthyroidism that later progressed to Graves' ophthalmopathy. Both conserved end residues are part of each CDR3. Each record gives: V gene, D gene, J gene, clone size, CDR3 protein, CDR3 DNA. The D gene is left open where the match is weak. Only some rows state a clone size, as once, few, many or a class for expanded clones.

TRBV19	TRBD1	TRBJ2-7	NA	CASRGQEGNEQYF	TGTGCCAGTAGGGGACAGGAAGGCAACGAGCAGTACTTC
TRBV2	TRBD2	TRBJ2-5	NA	CASRRREGLETQYF	TGTGCCAGCAGAAGGCGGGAGGGACTGGAGACCCAGTACTTC
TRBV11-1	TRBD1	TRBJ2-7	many	CASSGQGREQYF	TGTGCCAGCAGCGGACAGGGCCGGGAGCAGTACTTC
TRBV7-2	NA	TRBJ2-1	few	CASSHLFLSSNEQFF	TGTGCCAGCAGCCACCTTTTTCTGAGCTCCAATGAGCAGTTCTTC
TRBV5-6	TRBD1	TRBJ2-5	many	CASSLVSGQGFAETQYF	TGTGCCAGCAGCTTGGTGTCAGGACAGGGGTTCGCAGAGACCCAGTACTTC
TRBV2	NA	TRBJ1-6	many	CASSEAQGGHNSPLHF	TGTGCCAGCAGTGAAGCGCAAGGGGGACATAATTCACCCCTCCACTTT
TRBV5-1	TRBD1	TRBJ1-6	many	CASSLPLRQGLGNSPLHF	TGCGCCAGCAGCTTGCCATTGAGACAGGGGTTGGGTAATTCACCCCTCCACTTT
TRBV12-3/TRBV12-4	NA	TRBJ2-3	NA	CASSLVGYDAADTQYF	TGTGCCAGCAGTTTAGTGGGGTACGATGCCGCAGATACGCAGTATTTT
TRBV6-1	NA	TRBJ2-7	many	CASSPQGAGAEQYF	TGTGCCAGCAGTCCGCAGGGGGCGGGAGCCGAGCAGTACTTC
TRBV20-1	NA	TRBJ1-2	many	CSEVDNNYGYTF	TGCAGTGAGGTAGACAACAACTATGGCTACACCTTC
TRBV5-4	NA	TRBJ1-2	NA	CASSLDPYNYGYTF	TGTGCCAGCAGCCTCGACCCGTATAACTATGGCTACACCTTC
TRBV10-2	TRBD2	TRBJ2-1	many	CATRKSGDLGYNEQFF	TGCGCCACCAGGAAAAGCGGGGACCTAGGATACAATGAGCAGTTCTTC
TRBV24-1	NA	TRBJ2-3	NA	CATSGRTSGRTDTQYF	TGTGCCACCAGTGGACGGACTTCAGGTCGCACAGATACGCAGTATTTT
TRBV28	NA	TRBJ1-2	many	CASSSVWGSGYTF	TGTGCCAGCAGTTCGGTGTGGGGTAGTGGCTACACCTTC
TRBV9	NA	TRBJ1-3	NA	CASSVGGGPQNTIYF	TGTGCCAGCAGCGTAGGCGGGGGGCCGCAAAACACCATATATTTT
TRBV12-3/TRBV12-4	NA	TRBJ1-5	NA	CASSLSGAGDQPQHF	TGTGCCAGCAGTTTATCCGGGGCAGGGGATCAGCCCCAGCATTTT
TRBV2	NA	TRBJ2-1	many	CASSSDNYNEQFF	TGTGCCAGCAGTTCTGACAACTACAATGAGCAGTTCTTC
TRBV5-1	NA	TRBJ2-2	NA	CASSFQPETAANTGELFF	TGCGCCAGCAGCTTCCAACCTGAGACAGCCGCGAACACCGGGGAGCTGTTTTTT
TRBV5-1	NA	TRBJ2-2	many	CASSLMLANTGELFF	TGCGCCAGCAGCTTAATGTTAGCGAACACCGGGGAGCTGTTTTTT
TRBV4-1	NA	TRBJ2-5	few	CASSQSPALQETQYF	TGCGCCAGCAGCCAAAGTCCAGCTCTCCAAGAGACCCAGTACTTC